This T cell receptor beta chain was documented in a study of blood T cell repertoires in COVID-19 (dated by TCRdb to between 2020 and 2021). With regard to the full study: Collaborator samples came from the United States, Italy and Spain and covered acute and convalescent phases of COVID-19. The material from the prospective study consisted of cDNA or gDNA derived from T cells, B-cell-depleted T cells, or PBMCs. Subjects who had been exposed to COVID-19, were actively infected with it, or had recovered from it provided the deeply sampled blood TCRbeta repertoires that made up the dataset. The repertoires were released in a freely available public database intended as a resource for research on the immune response to SARS-CoV-2. The samples were drawn from the first 160 participants of the ongoing ImmuneRACE study and from under 1,500 subjects provided by 6 global collaborators. The sample metadata nearly always contained a de-identified subject ID, COVID-19 status, age in years and sex. Where available, HLA class I and class II types were taken from metadata supplied by the sample provider and were not determined by assay-based typing. Broader findings and caveats from the paper: Clinical and demographic metadata were provided uncurated, with the amount varying by source and participant.

TCRbeta CDR3 regions were amplified from genomic DNA by means of the immunoSEQ Assay, a bias-controlled multiplex PCR. In the source study's methods: Within the assay, amplification of reference gene primers was used to estimate how many nucleated cells each sample contained. Sequence reads were collapsed and filtered to measure the absolute abundance of every unique TCRbeta CDR3 rearrangement. For each sample, productive Simpson clonality was calculated as the square root of Simpson's diversity index over productive rearrangements. This immuneACCESS table, as held by TCRdb, lists in-frame sequences with V and J called but not all clones. Of the missing ones, under half trace to an unresolved V gene in checked studies; the others have no known cause. Clonal size and the V and J genes are those of that table, whereas D and trimming came from the DNA. This sample is represented by under 150,000 clones; almost 85% of them were singletons. 5% to 6% of the sample goes to the ten largest clones.

A note on this clone: The target of this receptor is not known. Nothing much larger sits one base from this clone, and base qualities are not available.

Participants in the prospective study were enrolled through a virtual design, were aged 18 to 89 years, and lived in roughly 25 United States geographic areas. In the prospective study, cohorts were assigned on the basis of participant-reported clinical history obtained from a screening survey and a study questionnaire. In the prospective study, mobile phlebotomists collected whole blood, serum and a nasopharyngeal or oropharyngeal swab from each participant. Participants in the prospective study had the option to provide additional blood draws and questionnaires over a 2-month period. Prospective study blood samples were shipped either frozen or at room temperature before DNA extraction. Trimming costs V 4 bases and J 2 bases, and their ends lie 11 bases apart. Per the germline V gene, MNHNS is the CDR1 and SASEGT is the CDR2. From its cysteine to its phenylalanine, the CDR3 spans 15 amino acids. Left in the record is the CDR3 DNA by itself, 45 bases read in frame from the first base.

This TCR was sampled from a middle-aged man with acute COVID-19. Sequenced: PBMCs or T cells enriched from blood (not recorded which). The chain couples TRBV6-1 to TRBJ1-4, and perhaps TRBD1 as D gene, on 5 matching bases. The sequenced DNA: TGTGCCAGCAGTGCCCTAGGGGCGACTAATGAAAAACTGTTTTTT. Its protein is CASSALGATNEKLFF.